A selection of T cell receptor beta chains follows, all from one sample in a study of shared clonotypes between healthy human individuals. Profiling relied on immunoSEQ multiplex PCR, and the TCRdb table lists in-frame clones only, not all of them. Counted here are about 2 million clones, roughly 95% occurring once; the ten biggest clones make up roughly 1.2%. Sequencing was done on a sample of naive CD8+ T cells sorted from blood. These receptors were collected from a man aged 18 to 30 in good health. Each CDR3 is given with its conserved first and last residue. Fields, in order: V gene, D gene, J gene, clone size, CDR3 protein, CDR3 DNA. The D gene is left open where the match is weak. Expanded clones get a size class; other rows say once, few or many, or leave the size out.

V: TRBV12-5; D: TRBD2; J: TRBJ2-3; size: -; CDR3: CASGLTSESDTQYF; DNA: TGTGCTAGTGGGTTGACTAGCGAGTCAGATACGCAGTATTTT
V: TRBV4-1; D: TRBD2; J: TRBJ2-5; size: once; CDR3: CASSQESGTYQETQYF; DNA: TGCGCCAGCAGCCAAGAAAGCGGGACCTACCAAGAGACCCAGTACTTC
V: TRBV4-1; D: -; J: TRBJ2-7; size: -; CDR3: CASRERRDTTYEQYF; DNA: TGCGCCAGCAGAGAACGTCGGGACACAACCTACGAGCAGTACTTC
V: TRBV11-2; D: -; J: TRBJ1-1; size: -; CDR3: CASSPHLNTEAFF; DNA: TGTGCCAGCAGCCCTCACCTGAACACTGAAGCTTTCTTT
V: TRBV4-3; D: TRBD2; J: TRBJ2-7; size: -; CDR3: CASSQTGLAGAHEQYF; DNA: TGCGCCAGCAGCCAAACCGGACTAGCGGGAGCCCACGAGCAGTACTTC
V: TRBV27; D: TRBD1; J: TRBJ2-3; size: -; CDR3: CASSTIQGAVYTDTQYF; DNA: TGTGCCAGCAGTACAATACAGGGGGCTGTCTACACAGATACGCAGTATTTT
V: TRBV4-1; D: TRBD1; J: TRBJ2-7; size: -; CDR3: CASSPLGTGGTYEQYF; DNA: TGCGCCAGCAGCCCGCTCGGGACAGGGGGAACCTACGAGCAGTACTTC
V: TRBV27; D: -; J: TRBJ1-1; size: -; CDR3: CASSRRFEDTEAFF; DNA: TGTGCCAGCAGCCGCCGATTCGAGGACACTGAAGCTTTCTTT
V: TRBV2; D: -; J: TRBJ1-1; size: -; CDR3: CASSENGGITEAFF; DNA: TGTGCCAGCAGTGAAAATGGGGGAATCACTGAAGCTTTCTTT
V: TRBV28; D: TRBD2; J: TRBJ2-5; size: few; CDR3: CATRLAGEQETQYF; DNA: TGTGCCACGCGACTAGCGGGGGAGCAAGAGACCCAGTACTTC
V: TRBV9; D: TRBD1; J: TRBJ2-7; size: -; CDR3: CASSAKTGQGANEQYF; DNA: TGTGCCAGCAGCGCCAAAACGGGACAGGGGGCCAACGAGCAGTACTTC
V: TRBV7-9; D: -; J: TRBJ2-7; size: -; CDR3: CASSLAGTAYEQYF; DNA: TGTGCCAGCAGCTTAGCGGGAACAGCCTACGAGCAGTACTTC
V: TRBV5-1; D: -; J: TRBJ2-7; size: -; CDR3: CASSLGGTGTYEQYF; DNA: TGCGCCAGCAGCTTGGGTGGGACCGGCACCTACGAGCAGTACTTC
V: TRBV10-3; D: TRBD2; J: TRBJ2-1; size: -; CDR3: CAIGTSGGANEQFF; DNA: TGTGCCATCGGTACTAGCGGGGGGGCTAATGAGCAGTTCTTC
V: TRBV11-2; D: -; J: TRBJ2-3; size: once; CDR3: CASSSFPPGSTDTQYF; DNA: TGTGCCAGCAGCTCCTTTCCTCCGGGTAGCACAGATACGCAGTATTTT
V: TRBV27; D: TRBD1; J: TRBJ1-2; size: once; CDR3: CASSLRGPEDGYTF; DNA: TGTGCCAGCAGTCTCAGGGGGCCAGAGGACGGCTACACCTTC
V: TRBV7-2; D: -; J: TRBJ2-7; size: -; CDR3: CASSLGAGTLYEQYF; DNA: TGTGCCAGCAGCTTAGGGGCAGGGACTCTCTACGAGCAGTACTTC
V: TRBV13; D: -; J: TRBJ1-2; size: -; CDR3: CASSDSLSENYGYTF; DNA: TGTGCCAGCAGCGATAGTCTTTCAGAGAACTATGGCTACACCTTC
V: TRBV27; D: -; J: TRBJ2-1; size: -; CDR3: CASSTAQEGFDEQFF; DNA: TGTGCCAGCAGTACAGCCCAGGAGGGTTTCGATGAGCAGTTCTTC
V: TRBV28; D: -; J: TRBJ2-4; size: -; CDR3: CASSLGGLLAKNIQYF; DNA: TGTGCCAGCAGTTTAGGGGGGTTGCTAGCCAAAAACATTCAGTACTTC
V: TRBV19; D: -; J: TRBJ1-5; size: -; CDR3: CASSDWAGAGDNQPQHF; DNA: TGTGCCAGTAGTGATTGGGCCGGGGCAGGGGACAATCAGCCCCAGCATTTT
V: TRBV9; D: -; J: TRBJ2-3; size: -; CDR3: CASSRSTDTQYF; DNA: TGTGCCAGCAGTCGTAGCACAGATACGCAGTATTTT
V: TRBV13; D: TRBD1; J: TRBJ1-1; size: -; CDR3: CASSPGTADEAFF; DNA: TGTGCCAGCAGCCCTGGGACAGCCGATGAAGCTTTCTTT
V: TRBV9; D: TRBD2; J: TRBJ2-6; size: -; CDR3: CASSVAPLAESGANVLTF; DNA: TGTGCCAGCAGCGTAGCGCCTCTAGCGGAATCTGGGGCCAACGTCCTGACTTTC
V: TRBV27; D: -; J: TRBJ1-2; size: -; CDR3: CASSLSPDWEGYTF; DNA: TGTGCCAGCAGTTTATCTCCGGACTGGGAGGGCTACACCTTC
V: TRBV2; D: -; J: TRBJ2-7; size: -; CDR3: CASSGDPTYEQYF; DNA: TGTGCCAGCAGTGGGGACCCTACCTACGAGCAGTACTTC
V: TRBV4-1; D: -; J: TRBJ2-7; size: -; CDR3: CASSQEALRLSYEQYF; DNA: TGCGCCAGCAGCCAAGAGGCGTTACGGCTCTCCTACGAGCAGTACTTC
V: TRBV29-1; D: -; J: TRBJ2-5; size: -; CDR3: CSVDLQNQETQYF; DNA: TGCAGCGTTGACCTACAAAACCAAGAGACCCAGTACTTC
V: TRBV30; D: TRBD1; J: TRBJ1-5; size: -; CDR3: CAWAGGFGNQPQHF; DNA: TGTGCCTGGGCAGGGGGATTCGGCAATCAGCCCCAGCATTTT
V: TRBV30; D: -; J: TRBJ2-7; size: -; CDR3: CALVTPSYEQYF; DNA: TGTGCCCTGGTAACCCCCTCCTACGAGCAGTACTTC
V: TRBV27; D: TRBD1; J: TRBJ2-1; size: -; CDR3: CASSSLGQTNNEQFF; DNA: TGTGCCAGCAGTTCCCTGGGACAGACAAACAATGAGCAGTTCTTC
V: TRBV4-1; D: TRBD2; J: TRBJ2-5; size: -; CDR3: CASSQGTSWETQYF; DNA: TGCGCCAGCAGCCAGGGGACTAGCTGGGAGACCCAGTACTTC
V: TRBV11-2; D: -; J: TRBJ2-7; size: once; CDR3: CASGQYEQYF; DNA: TGTGCCAGCGGGCAATACGAGCAGTACTTC
V: TRBV4-3; D: -; J: TRBJ2-2; size: -; CDR3: CASSQIGPDRRDGVTGELFF; DNA: TGCGCCAGCAGCCAAATCGGACCGGACAGAAGGGATGGGGTCACCGGGGAGCTGTTTTTT
V: TRBV4-3; D: TRBD1; J: TRBJ2-1; size: -; CDR3: CASSQGAGTGGNEQFF; DNA: TGCGCCAGCAGCCAAGGAGCCGGGACAGGGGGAAATGAGCAGTTCTTC
V: TRBV7-6; D: TRBD2; J: TRBJ2-7; size: -; CDR3: CASSHSSGGTYEQYF; DNA: TGTGCCAGCAGCCATTCTAGCGGGGGAACCTACGAGCAGTACTTC
V: TRBV30; D: TRBD1; J: TRBJ2-1; size: -; CDR3: CAWSVPGGGSYNEQFF; DNA: TGTGCCTGGAGTGTACCAGGGGGTGGTTCCTACAATGAGCAGTTCTTC
V: TRBV27; D: -; J: TRBJ1-5; size: -; CDR3: CASSPQGWGSNQPQHF; DNA: TGTGCCAGCAGTCCACAGGGCTGGGGTAGCAATCAGCCCCAGCATTTT
V: TRBV5-5; D: -; J: TRBJ2-7; size: -; CDR3: CASSFEETTYEQYF; DNA: TGTGCCAGCAGCTTTGAGGAAACTACCTACGAGCAGTACTTC